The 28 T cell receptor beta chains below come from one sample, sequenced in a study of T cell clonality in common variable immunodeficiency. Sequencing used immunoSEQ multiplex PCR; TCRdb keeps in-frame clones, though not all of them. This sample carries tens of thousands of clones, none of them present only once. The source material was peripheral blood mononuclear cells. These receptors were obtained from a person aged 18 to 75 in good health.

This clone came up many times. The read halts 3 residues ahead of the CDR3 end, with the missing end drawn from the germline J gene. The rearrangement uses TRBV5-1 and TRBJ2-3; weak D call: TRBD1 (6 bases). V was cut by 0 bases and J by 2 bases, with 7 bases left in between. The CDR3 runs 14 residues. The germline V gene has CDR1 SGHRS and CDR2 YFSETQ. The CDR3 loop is CASSLGDITDTQYF. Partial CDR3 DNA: TGCGCCAGCAGCTTGGGGGACATCACAGATACG. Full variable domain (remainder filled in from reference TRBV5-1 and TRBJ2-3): KAGVTQTPRYLIKTRGQQVTLSCSPISGHRSVSWYQQTPGQGLQFLFEYFSETQRNKGNFPGRFSGRQFSNSRSEMNVSTLELGDSALYLCASSLGDITDTQYFGPGTRLTVL.

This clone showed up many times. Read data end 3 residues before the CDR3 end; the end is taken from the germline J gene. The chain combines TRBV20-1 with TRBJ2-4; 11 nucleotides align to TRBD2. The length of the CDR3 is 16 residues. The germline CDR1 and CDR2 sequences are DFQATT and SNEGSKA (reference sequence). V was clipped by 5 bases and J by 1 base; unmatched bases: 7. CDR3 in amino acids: CSAQEGLAVAKNIQYF. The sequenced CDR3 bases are TGCAGTGCTCAGGAGGGACTAGCGGTGGCCAAAAACATT.

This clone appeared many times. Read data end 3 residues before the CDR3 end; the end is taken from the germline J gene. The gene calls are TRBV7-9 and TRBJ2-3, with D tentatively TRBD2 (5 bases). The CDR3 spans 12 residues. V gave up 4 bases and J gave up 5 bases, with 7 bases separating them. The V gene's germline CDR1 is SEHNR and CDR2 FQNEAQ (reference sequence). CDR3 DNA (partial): TGTGCCAGCAGCTCCGAGGGAGATACG. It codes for CASSSEGDT. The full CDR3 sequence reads CASSSEGDTQYF.

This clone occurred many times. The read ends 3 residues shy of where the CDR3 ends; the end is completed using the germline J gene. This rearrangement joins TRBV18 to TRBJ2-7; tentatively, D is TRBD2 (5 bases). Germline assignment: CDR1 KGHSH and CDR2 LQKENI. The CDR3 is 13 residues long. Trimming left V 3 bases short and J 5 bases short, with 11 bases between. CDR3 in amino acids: CASSPRIGDEQYF. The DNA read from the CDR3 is TGTGCCAGCTCACCCCGAATCGGGGACGAG.

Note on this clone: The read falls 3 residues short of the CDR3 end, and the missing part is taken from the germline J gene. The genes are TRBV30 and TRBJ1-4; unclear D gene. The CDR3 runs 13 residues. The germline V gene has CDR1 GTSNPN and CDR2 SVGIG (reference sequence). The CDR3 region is CALGGPNNSPLFF. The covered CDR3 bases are TGTGCCCTAGGCGGGCCCAACAATTCACCA.

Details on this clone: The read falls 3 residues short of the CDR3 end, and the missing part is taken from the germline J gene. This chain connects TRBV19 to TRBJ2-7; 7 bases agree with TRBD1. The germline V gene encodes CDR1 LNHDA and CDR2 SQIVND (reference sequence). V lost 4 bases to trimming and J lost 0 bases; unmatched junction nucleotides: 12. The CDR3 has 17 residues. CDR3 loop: CASSTTPGQYSSYEQYF. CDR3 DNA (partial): TGTGCCAGTAGTACGACCCCGGGACAGTATAGCTCCTACGAG.

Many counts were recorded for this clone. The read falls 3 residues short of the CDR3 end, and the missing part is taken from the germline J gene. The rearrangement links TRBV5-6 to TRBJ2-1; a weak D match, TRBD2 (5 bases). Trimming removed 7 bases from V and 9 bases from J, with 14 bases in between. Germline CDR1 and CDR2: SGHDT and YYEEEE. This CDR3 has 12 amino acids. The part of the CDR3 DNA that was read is TGTGCCAGCCGCGGGCCTGGTGGTGAG. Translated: CASRGPGGE. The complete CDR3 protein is CASRGPGGEQFF.

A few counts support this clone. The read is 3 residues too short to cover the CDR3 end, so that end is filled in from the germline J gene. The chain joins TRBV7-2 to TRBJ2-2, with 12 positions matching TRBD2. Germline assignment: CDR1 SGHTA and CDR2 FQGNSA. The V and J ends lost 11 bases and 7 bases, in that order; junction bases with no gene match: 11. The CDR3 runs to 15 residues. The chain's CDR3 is CAGGGASGRGGELFF. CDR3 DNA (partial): TGTGCCGGAGGAGGGGCTAGCGGGAGGGGCGGGGAG.

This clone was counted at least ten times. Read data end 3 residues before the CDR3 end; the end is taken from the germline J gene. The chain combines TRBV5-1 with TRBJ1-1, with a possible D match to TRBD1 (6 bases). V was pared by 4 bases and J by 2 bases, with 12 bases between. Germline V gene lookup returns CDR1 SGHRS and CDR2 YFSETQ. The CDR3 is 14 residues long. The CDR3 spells CASSQGGANTEAFF. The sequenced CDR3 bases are TGCGCCAGCAGCCAAGGGGGTGCTAACACTGAA.

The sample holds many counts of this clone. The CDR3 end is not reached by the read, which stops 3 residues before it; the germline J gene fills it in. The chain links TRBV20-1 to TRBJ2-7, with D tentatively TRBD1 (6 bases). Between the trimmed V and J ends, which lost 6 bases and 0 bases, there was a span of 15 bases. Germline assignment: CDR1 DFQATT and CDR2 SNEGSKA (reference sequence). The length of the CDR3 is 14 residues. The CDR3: CSARPDSSSYEQYF. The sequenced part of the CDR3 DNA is TGCAGTGCCCGTCCGGACAGTTCCTCCTACGAG.

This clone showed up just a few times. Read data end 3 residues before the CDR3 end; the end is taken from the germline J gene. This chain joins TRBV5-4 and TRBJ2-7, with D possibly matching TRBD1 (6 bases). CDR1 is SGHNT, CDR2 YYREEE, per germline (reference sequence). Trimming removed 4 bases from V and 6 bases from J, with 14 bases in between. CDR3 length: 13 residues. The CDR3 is CASSGGPGTEQYF. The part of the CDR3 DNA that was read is TGTGCCAGCAGCGGGGGCCCGGGGACCGAG.

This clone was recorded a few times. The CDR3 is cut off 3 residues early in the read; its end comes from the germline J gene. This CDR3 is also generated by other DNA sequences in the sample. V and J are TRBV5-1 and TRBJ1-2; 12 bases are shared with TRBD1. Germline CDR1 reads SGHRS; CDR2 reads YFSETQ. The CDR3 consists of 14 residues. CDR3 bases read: TGCGCCAGCAGCTCGGGACAGGGGGCAAGAGGC. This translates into CASSSGQGARG. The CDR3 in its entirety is CASSSGQGARGYTF.

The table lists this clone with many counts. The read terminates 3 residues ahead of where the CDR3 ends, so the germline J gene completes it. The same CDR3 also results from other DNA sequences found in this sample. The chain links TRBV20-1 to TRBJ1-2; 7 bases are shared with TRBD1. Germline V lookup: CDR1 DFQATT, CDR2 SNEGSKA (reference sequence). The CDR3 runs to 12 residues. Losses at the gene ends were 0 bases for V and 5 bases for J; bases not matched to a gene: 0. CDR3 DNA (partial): TGCAGTGCTAGAGACAGGGGGTATGGC. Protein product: CSARDRGYG. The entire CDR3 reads CSARDRGYGYTF.

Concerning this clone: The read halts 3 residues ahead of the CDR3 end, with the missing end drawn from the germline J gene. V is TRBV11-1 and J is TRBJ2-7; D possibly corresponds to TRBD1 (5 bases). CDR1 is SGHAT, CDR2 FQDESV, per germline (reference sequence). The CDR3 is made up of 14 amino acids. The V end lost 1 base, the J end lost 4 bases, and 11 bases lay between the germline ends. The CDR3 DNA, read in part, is TGTGCCAGCAGCTTAGATGTGGGGCATTACGAG. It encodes CASSLDVGHYE. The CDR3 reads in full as CASSLDVGHYEQYF.

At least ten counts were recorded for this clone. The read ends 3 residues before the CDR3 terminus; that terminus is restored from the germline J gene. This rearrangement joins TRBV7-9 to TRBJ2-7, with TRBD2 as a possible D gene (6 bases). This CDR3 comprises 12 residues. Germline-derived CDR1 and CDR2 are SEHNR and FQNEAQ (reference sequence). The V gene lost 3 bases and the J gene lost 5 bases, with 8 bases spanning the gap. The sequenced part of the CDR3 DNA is TGTGCCAGCAGCTTGGAGGGCAACGAG. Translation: CASSLEGNE. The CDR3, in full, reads CASSLEGNEQYF.

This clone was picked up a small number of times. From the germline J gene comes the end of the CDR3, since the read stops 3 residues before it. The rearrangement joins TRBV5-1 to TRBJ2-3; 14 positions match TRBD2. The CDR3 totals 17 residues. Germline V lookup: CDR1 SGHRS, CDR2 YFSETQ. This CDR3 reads CASSLGGLAGGGETQYF. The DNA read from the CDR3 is TGCGCCAGCAGCTTGGGAGGACTAGCGGGGGGAGGAGAGACG.

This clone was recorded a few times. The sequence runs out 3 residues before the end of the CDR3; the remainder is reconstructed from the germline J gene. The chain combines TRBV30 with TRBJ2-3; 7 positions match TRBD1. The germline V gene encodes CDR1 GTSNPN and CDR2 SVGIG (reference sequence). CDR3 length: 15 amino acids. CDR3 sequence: CAWSATGAVSQPQYF. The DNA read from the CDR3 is TGTGCCTGGAGCGCTACAGGGGCTGTTTCTCAGCCG.

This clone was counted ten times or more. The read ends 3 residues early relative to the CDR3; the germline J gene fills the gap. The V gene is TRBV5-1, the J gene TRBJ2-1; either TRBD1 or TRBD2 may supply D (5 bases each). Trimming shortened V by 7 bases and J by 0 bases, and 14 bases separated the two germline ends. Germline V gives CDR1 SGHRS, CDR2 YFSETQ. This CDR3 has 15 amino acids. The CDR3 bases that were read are TGCGCCAGCCGGTATCCAGGGAGCTCCTACAATGAG. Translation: CASRYPGSSYNE. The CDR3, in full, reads CASRYPGSSYNEQFF.

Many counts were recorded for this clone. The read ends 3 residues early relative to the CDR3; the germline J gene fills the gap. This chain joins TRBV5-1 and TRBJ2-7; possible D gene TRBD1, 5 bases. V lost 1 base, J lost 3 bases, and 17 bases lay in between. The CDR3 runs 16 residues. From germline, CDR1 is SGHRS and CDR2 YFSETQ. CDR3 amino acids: CASSLSTGAWDYEQYF. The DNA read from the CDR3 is TGCGCCAGCAGCTTGAGCACAGGAGCGTGGGACTACGAG.

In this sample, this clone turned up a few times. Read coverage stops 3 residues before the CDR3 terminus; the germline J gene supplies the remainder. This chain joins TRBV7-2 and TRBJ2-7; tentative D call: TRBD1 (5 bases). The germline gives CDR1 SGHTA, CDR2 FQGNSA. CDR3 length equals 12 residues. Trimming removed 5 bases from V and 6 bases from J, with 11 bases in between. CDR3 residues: CASSRTGAEQYF. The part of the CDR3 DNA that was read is TGTGCCAGCAGCAGAACAGGCGCCGAG.

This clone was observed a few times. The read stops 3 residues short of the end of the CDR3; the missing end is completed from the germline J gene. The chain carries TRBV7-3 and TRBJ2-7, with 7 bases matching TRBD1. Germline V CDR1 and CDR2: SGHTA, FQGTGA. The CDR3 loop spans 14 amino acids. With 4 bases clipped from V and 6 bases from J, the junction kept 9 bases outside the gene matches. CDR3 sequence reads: CASSWGQPRAEQYF. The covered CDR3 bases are TGTGCCAGCAGCTGGGGACAGCCCCGGGCCGAG.

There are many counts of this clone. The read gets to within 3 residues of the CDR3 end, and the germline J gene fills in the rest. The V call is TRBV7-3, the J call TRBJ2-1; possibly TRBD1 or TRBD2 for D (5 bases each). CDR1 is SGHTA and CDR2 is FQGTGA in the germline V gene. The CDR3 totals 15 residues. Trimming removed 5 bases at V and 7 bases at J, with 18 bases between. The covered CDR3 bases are TGTGCCAGCAGCCAGCAGGGAGACTTGACAAATGAG. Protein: CASSQQGDLTNE. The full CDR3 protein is CASSQQGDLTNEQFF.

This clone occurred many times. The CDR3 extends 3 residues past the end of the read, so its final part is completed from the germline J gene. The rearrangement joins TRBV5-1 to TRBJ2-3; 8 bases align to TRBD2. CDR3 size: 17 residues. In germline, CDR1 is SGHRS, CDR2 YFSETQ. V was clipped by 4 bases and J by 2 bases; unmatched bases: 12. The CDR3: CASSPTLAGLHTDTQYF. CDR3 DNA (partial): TGCGCCAGCAGCCCAACTTTAGCGGGGCTCCACACAGATACG.

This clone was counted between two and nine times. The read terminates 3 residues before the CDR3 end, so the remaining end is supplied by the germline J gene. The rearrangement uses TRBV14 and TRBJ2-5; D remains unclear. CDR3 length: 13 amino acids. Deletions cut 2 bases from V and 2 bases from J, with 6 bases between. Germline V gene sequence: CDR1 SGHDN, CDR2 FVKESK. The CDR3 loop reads CASSQNRQETQYF. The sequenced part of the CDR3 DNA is TGTGCCAGCAGCCAAAACAGACAAGAGACC.

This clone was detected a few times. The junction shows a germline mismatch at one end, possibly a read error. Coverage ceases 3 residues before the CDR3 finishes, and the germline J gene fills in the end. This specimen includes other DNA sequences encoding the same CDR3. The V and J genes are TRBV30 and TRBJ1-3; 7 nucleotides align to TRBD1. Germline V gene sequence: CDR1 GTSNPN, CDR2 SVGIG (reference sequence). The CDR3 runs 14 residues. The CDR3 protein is CAWGGQHSGNTIYF. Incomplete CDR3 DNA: TGTGCCTGGGGGGGACAGCACTCTGGAAACACA.

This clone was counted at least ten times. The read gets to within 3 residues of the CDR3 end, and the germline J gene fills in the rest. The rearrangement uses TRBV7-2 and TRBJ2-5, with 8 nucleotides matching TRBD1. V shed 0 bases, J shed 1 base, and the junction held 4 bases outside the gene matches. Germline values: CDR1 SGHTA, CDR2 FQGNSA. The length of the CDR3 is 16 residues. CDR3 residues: CASSLAVQGAQETQYF. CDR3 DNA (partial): TGTGCCAGCAGCTTAGCGGTCCAGGGGGCCCAAGAGACC. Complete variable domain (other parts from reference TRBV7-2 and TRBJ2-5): GAGVSQSPSNKVTEKGKDVELRCDPISGHTALYWYRQSLGQGLEFLIYFQGNSAPDKSGLPSDRFSAERTGGSVSTLTIQRTQQEDSAVYLCASSLAVQGAQETQYFGPGTRLLVL.

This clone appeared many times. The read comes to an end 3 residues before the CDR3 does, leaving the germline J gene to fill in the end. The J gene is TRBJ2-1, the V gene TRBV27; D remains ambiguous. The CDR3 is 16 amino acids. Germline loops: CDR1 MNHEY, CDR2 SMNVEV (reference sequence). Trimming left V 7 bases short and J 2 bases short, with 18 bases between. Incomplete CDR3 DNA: TGTGCCAGCACCCTATATCCGCAGGCCCCCTACAATGAG. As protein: CASTLYPQAPYNE. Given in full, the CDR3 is CASTLYPQAPYNEQFF.

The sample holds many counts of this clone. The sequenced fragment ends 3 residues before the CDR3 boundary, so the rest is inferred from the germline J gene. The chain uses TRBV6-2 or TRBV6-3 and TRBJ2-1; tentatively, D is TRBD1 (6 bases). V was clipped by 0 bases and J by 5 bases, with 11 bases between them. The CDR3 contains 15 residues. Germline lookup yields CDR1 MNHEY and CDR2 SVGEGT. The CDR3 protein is CASSYSSTGNNEQFF. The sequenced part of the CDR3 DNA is TGTGCCAGCAGTTACTCGAGTACAGGGAACAATGAG.